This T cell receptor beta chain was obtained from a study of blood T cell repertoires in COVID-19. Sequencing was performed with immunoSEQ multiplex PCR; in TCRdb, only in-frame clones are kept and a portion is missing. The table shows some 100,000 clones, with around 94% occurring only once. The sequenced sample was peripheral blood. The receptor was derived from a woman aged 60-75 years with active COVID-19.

CDR3 nucleotides: TGCGCCAGCAGCTGGTCCGGGACAGGGTCCTACGAGCAGTACTTC. Protein sequence: CASSWSGTGSYEQYF. The rearrangement uses TRBV5-1 and TRBJ2-7; 9 positions match TRBD1. The CDR3 runs 15 residues. V shed 3 bases, J shed 1 base, and the junction held 5 bases outside the gene matches. Germline values: CDR1 SGHRS, CDR2 YFSETQ.